This TCR beta chain originates from a study of blood T cells in healthy people across ages. Each donor had around 9.8 milliliters of peripheral blood drawn. This CDR3 has 14 amino acids. Germline V gene lookup returns CDR1 DFQATT and CDR2 SNEGSKA (reference sequence). This clonotype was seen only a few times. Its cognate antigen is unknown. General study results and limits: TCR beta diversity, measured per million T cells, fell in a roughly linear way with age.

Alongside a J-beta primer mix, a sample-barcoded 5' primer served in a second PCR lasting about 7 to 12 cycles. TCRdb re-analysed the 5' RACE reads in MiXCR, keeping a single row per CDR3 protein. The data hold around 1,500,000 distinct CDR3 sequences, with roughly 40% observed a single time. The receptor was derived from a woman aged 18-30 years in good health. The specimen was blood. The gene calls are TRBV20-1 and TRBJ2-7; D call uncertain. The DNA end lines up better with TRBJ2-4; the J call may be wrong. CDR3 region: CSARDTDWKNIQYF. CDR3 bases: TGCAGTGCTAGAGATACCGACTGGAAAAACATTCAGTACTTC.